Listed here are 20 T cell receptor beta chains from one sample, sequenced in a study of molecular identifiers for immune sequencing clone quantification. TCRdb recomputed calls from the PCR reads with MiXCR, one row per CDR3 protein. Among around 480,000 distinct CDR3 sequences listed, about a quarter were seen once. Material for sequencing was naive CD8+ T cells from blood, with Jurkat cell RNA spiked in. The subset was: FACS-sorted CD8+CD4-CCR7+CD45RA+ naive T cells. The receptors derive from a human donor in good health. Some libraries in this study had Jurkat cell RNA spiked in.

The chain is built from TRBV7-6 and TRBJ2-1; D is possibly TRBD2 (6 bases). This CDR3 contains 13 residues. Germline CDR1 is SGHVS and CDR2 is FNYEAQ. Trimming shortened V by 6 bases and J by 6 bases, and 12 bases separated the two germline ends. In nucleotides, the CDR3 is TGTGCCAGCAGTAACGGGAGATTCAATGAGCAGTTCTTC. It translates to CASSNGRFNEQFF.

This clonotype was counted only a few times. The V and J genes are TRBV7-9 and TRBJ1-2; weak D call: TRBD1 (6 bases). Germline-derived CDR1 and CDR2 are SEHNR and FQNEAQ (reference sequence). V gave up 5 bases and J gave up 4 bases, with 11 bases separating them. This CDR3 spans 13 amino acids. Here the CDR3 reads CASSHGGLYGYTF. The DNA for the CDR3 is TGTGCCAGCAGCCATGGGGGGCTCTATGGCTACACCTTC.

This clonotype was detected ten times or more. The rearrangement uses TRBV3-1 and TRBJ2-7; D possibly matches TRBD1 or TRBD2 (5 bases each). The CDR3 covers 14 residues. Germline V gene sequence: CDR1 LGHDT, CDR2 YNNKEL (reference sequence). V lost 4 bases, J lost 2 bases, and 12 bases lay in between. The CDR3 sequence is CASSPGRLAYEQYF. CDR3 nucleotide sequence: TGTGCCAGCAGCCCGGGACGTCTAGCCTACGAGCAGTACTTC.

This chain connects TRBV20-1 to TRBJ2-1; D unresolved. V was pared by 3 bases and J by 7 bases, with 19 bases between. This CDR3 region has 15 residues. Germline-derived CDR1 and CDR2 are DFQATT and SNEGSKA (reference sequence). The CDR3, as DNA: TGCAGTGCTAGCTTAAGTCTTCACGATGAGAATGAGCAGTTCTTC. It yields the protein CSASLSLHDENEQFF.

For this clonotype: As the CDR3 is not closed by the conserved phenylalanine or tryptophan, this likely results from a read error. This chain connects TRBV29-1 to TRBJ2-7; D might be TRBD1 (6 bases). The V gene's germline CDR1 is SQVTM and CDR2 ANQGSEA. V lost 2 bases to trimming and J lost 0 bases, with 8 bases between them. This CDR3 is 13 amino acids long. The CDR3 coding sequence is TGCAGCGTTGAACGGGACAACTCCTACGAGCAGTACTAC. It codes for CSVERDNSYEQYY.

This clonotype was picked up a small number of times. The V and J genes are TRBV2 and TRBJ2-3; tentative D call: TRBD1 (5 bases). The V end was cut by 1 base, the J end by 0 bases, with 8 bases between. The germline V gene has CDR1 SNHLY and CDR2 FYNNEI. This CDR3 comprises 15 residues. The CDR3 region is CASSEVTDSTDTQYF. CDR3 DNA sequence: TGTGCCAGCAGTGAAGTGACAGATAGCACAGATACGCAGTATTTT. Filled out from reference TRBV2 and TRBJ2-3, the complete variable domain reads EPEVTQTPSHQVTQMGQEVILRCVPISNHLYFYWYRQILGQKVEFLVSFYNNEISEKSEIFDDQFSVERPDGSNFTLKIRSTKLEDSAMYFCASSEVTDSTDTQYFGPGTRLTVL.

The chain is built from TRBV6-2 or TRBV6-3 and TRBJ2-1, with TRBD1 identical over 7 bases. Germline V gene data show CDR1 as MNHEY and CDR2 as SVGEGT. The V gene end was trimmed by 4 bases and the J gene end by 2 bases; junction bases not matched to a gene: 2. There are 14 residues in the CDR3. The CDR3 protein is CASSSTGTYNEQFF. As DNA, the CDR3 is TGTGCCAGCAGTTCGACAGGGACCTACAATGAGCAGTTCTTC.

CDR3 sequence: CSARDLLGHSNQPQHF. The CDR3 DNA is TGCAGTGCTAGAGATCTCCTGGGTCATAGCAATCAGCCCCAGCATTTT. This sequence joins TRBV20-1 and TRBJ1-5; D is ambiguous. The germline V gene encodes CDR1 DFQATT and CDR2 SNEGSKA (reference sequence). V was cut by 0 bases and J by 0 bases, with 12 bases left in between. CDR3 length: 16 residues.

The V call is TRBV29-1, the J call TRBJ2-1; D gene unclear. The CDR3 is 15 residues long. V was trimmed by 0 bases and J by 3 bases, leaving 12 bases between them. Germline V CDR1 and CDR2: SQVTM, ANQGSEA. The CDR3 spells CSVEDSSIVYNEQFF. CDR3 in DNA: TGCAGCGTTGAAGATAGTAGTATTGTCTACAATGAGCAGTTCTTC.

Ten or more counts support this clonotype. This rearrangement joins TRBV6-6 to TRBJ1-5; D may be TRBD1 (5 bases). V lost 7 bases and J lost 5, with 9 bases in between. The germline V gene encodes CDR1 MNHNY and CDR2 SVGAGI (reference sequence). The CDR3 loop spans 12 amino acids. The CDR3 is CASTLGDQPQHF. As DNA, the CDR3 is TGTGCCAGCACCCTGGGGGATCAGCCCCAGCATTTT.

This chain connects TRBV7-9 to TRBJ2-1, with D perhaps being TRBD1 or TRBD2 (5 bases each). Between the trimmed V and J ends, which lost 6 bases and 12 bases, there was a span of 21 bases. There are 14 residues in the CDR3. In germline, CDR1 is SEHNR, CDR2 FQNEAQ (reference sequence). As DNA, the CDR3 is TGTGCCAGCAGGAGAGGGATGAGGGGCCTGGGGCAGTTCTTC. It yields the protein CASRRGMRGLGQFF.

Remarks on this clonotype: A much larger clone differs by one base, so this may be a read error. The missing conserved phenylalanine or tryptophan at the end of this CDR3 makes a read error likely. The chain recombines TRBV20-1 with TRBJ2-7; 7 bases line up with TRBD2. Germline V lookup: CDR1 DFQATT, CDR2 SNEGSKA (reference sequence). Trimming at V came to 1 base and at J to 0 bases, leaving 6 bases not matched to a gene. There are 15 residues in the CDR3. The CDR3 DNA is TGCAGTGCTAGAGTCGGCGGGAGTAGCTCCTACGAGCAGTACATC. Its translation: CSARVGGSSSYEQYI.

Points on this clonotype: A much larger clone differs from this one at a single base, so this may be a read error. V and J are TRBV29-1 and TRBJ2-2, with 8 bases identical to TRBD1. Looked up from germline, CDR1 is SQVTM and CDR2 is ANQGSEA. CDR3 length: 15 residues. Trimming cost V 7 bases and J 1 base; bases outside gene matches: 8. The CDR3 nucleotides are TGCAGCGCTCTCATGACAGGGGAGAACACCGGGGAGCTGTTTTTT. As protein: CSALMTGENTGELFF.

This clonotype appeared a few times. The chain links TRBV19 to TRBJ2-3; no clear D gene. Germline CDR1 and CDR2: LNHDA and SQIVND (reference sequence). The CDR3 length is 14 residues. Deletions cut 5 bases from V and 4 bases from J, with 13 bases between. CDR3 residues: CASSPYLEADTQYF. CDR3 nucleotide sequence: TGTGCCAGTAGTCCATACCTCGAGGCAGATACGCAGTATTTT. The whole variable domain, filled in from reference TRBV19 and TRBJ2-3, reads DGGITQSPKYLFRKEGQNVTLSCEQNLNHDAMYWYRQDPGQGLRLIYYSQIVNDFQKGDIAEGYSVSREKKESFPLTVTSAQKNPTAFYLCASSPYLEADTQYFGPGTRLTVL.

This clonotype was seen ten or more times. This sequence joins TRBV4-1 and TRBJ1-4; TRBD1 aligns across 9 bases. CDR3 length: 15 amino acids. Germline V gene sequence: CDR1 MGHRA, CDR2 YSYEKL. Germline trimming cut 4 bases from V and 7 bases from J; bases unmatched to any gene: 7. CDR3 coding DNA: TGCGCCAGCAGCCCTTTGACAGGGGGTGTTGAAAAACTGTTTTTT. Protein: CASSPLTGGVEKLFF.

This clonotype has a count of ten or more. The chain combines TRBV20-1 with TRBJ2-5; no clear D. With 0 bases removed from V and 5 bases from J, the gap between germline ends came to 10 bases. The CDR3 contains 13 residues. CDR1 is DFQATT, CDR2 SNEGSKA, per germline (reference sequence). Written as DNA, the CDR3 is TGCAGTGCTAGAGATCTGCTGGGGGAGACCCAGTACTTC. Protein sequence: CSARDLLGETQYF.

Comment on this clonotype: A single base separates this from a much larger clone, so it may be a read error. The chain uses TRBV5-6 and TRBJ2-5; possible D gene TRBD2, 6 bases. The CDR3 covers 13 residues. Germline CDR1 is SGHDT and CDR2 is YYEEEE. Here the CDR3 DNA reads TGTGCCAGCAGCCCGGACTACCAAAAGACCCAGTACTTC. Protein product: CASSPDYQKTQYF.

This clonotype was detected only a few times. The rearrangement joins TRBV9 to TRBJ2-1, with D perhaps matching TRBD1 (5 bases). The length of the CDR3 is 13 residues. The V gene lost 0 bases and the J gene lost 10 bases, with 11 bases spanning the gap. Germline assignment: CDR1 SGDLS and CDR2 YYNGEE. The CDR3 loop is CASSVVNQGEQFF. The CDR3, as DNA: TGTGCCAGCAGCGTAGTCAATCAGGGAGAGCAGTTCTTC.

This clonotype showed up just a few times. The chain uses TRBV27 and TRBJ2-2; 7 nucleotides agree with TRBD2. The CDR3 sequence is 18 residues long. The junction had 14 bases not matched to a gene; V was cut back by 4 bases and J by 3 bases. Germline V lookup: CDR1 MNHEY, CDR2 SMNVEV (reference sequence). CDR3 in amino acids: CASSSSAGELTYTGELFF. Here the CDR3 DNA reads TGTGCCAGCAGTTCAAGTGCGGGAGAATTGACTTACACCGGGGAGCTGTTTTTT.

For the CDR3, the DNA is TGTGCCAGCGCCCGAGCGGGGGGCTCCTACGAGCAGTACTTC. This codes for CASARAGGSYEQYF. This chain connects TRBV27 to TRBJ2-7; 9 positions match TRBD2. V dropped 8 bases and J dropped 0; count of bases not matched to a gene: 5. The length of the CDR3 is 14 residues. Germline loops: CDR1 MNHEY, CDR2 SMNVEV (reference sequence).